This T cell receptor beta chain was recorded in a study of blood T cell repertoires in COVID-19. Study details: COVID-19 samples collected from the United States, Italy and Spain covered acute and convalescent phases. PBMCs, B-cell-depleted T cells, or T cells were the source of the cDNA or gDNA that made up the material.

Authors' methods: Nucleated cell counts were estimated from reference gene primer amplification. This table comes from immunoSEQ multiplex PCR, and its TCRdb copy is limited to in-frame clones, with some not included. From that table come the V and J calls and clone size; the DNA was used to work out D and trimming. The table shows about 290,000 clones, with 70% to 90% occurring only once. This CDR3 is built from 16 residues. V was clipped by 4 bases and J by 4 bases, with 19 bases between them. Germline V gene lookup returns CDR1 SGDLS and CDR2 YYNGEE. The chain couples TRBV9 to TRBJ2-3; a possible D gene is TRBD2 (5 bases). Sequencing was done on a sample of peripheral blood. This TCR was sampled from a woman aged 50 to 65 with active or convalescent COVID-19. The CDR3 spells CASSPRGERWADTQYF. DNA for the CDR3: TGTGCCAGCAGCCCCCGTGGGGAGAGGTGGGCAGATACGCAGTATTTT.